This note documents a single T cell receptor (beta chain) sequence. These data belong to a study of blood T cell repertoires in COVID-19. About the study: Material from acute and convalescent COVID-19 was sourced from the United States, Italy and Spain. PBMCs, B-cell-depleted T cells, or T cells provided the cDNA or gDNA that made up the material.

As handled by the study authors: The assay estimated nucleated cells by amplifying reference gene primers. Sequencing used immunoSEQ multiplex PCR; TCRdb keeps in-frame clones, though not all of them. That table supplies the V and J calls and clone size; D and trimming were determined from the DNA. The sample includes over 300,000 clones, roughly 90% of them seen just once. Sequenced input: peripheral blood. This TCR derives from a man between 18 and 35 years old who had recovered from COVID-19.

The CDR3 DNA reads as TGCGCCAGCAGCCAAACAGGTTGGAACACTGAAGCTTTCTTT. It translates to CASSQTGWNTEAFF. The chain carries TRBV4-1 and TRBJ1-1; D may be TRBD1 (5 bases). Germline V gene lookup returns CDR1 MGHRA and CDR2 YSYEKL. The CDR3 is 14 residues long. The ends were cut back, 2 bases at V and 1 base at J, with 8 bases in the middle.